Each of the 32 T cell receptor beta chains below was sequenced from the same sample in a study of cytomegalovirus exposure and HLA in healthy donors. In the PCR, 60 Vbeta and 13 Jbeta primers were used. Measured with immunoSEQ multiplex PCR; TCRdb has only the in-frame clones, and not every one. The sample has some 130,000 clones, approximately 80% seen once; the top ten hold 2%. Sample: PBMCs. These receptors were collected from a man aged 30 to 45 in good health and CMV-seronegative.

The V gene is TRBV15, the J gene TRBJ2-2; weak D call: TRBD1 (6 bases). The CDR3 contains 20 residues. V lost 0 bases, J lost 0 bases, and 20 bases lay in between. Germline lookup yields CDR1 LNHNV and CDR2 YYDKDF (reference sequence). The CDR3 bases are TGTGCCACCAGCAGAGACATGGGATATCAAGACAGGCCGAACACCGGGGAGCTGTTTTTT. Residues: CATSRDMGYQDRPNTGELFF.

The chain is built from TRBV19 and TRBJ2-3, with 10 bases aligning to TRBD2. CDR1 and CDR2 (germline): LNHDA, SQIVND (reference sequence). This CDR3 is 16 amino acids long. V dropped 5 bases and J dropped 3; count of bases not matched to a gene: 8. The CDR3 DNA reads TGTGCCAGTAGTGCTAGCGGGAGAGGGTCGACAGATACGCAGTATTTT. The encoded protein is CASSASGRGSTDTQYF.

V is TRBV19 and J is TRBJ2-7; 14 nucleotides match TRBD2. The CDR3 runs 16 residues. The junction had 6 bases not matched to a gene; V was cut back by 4 bases and J by 4 bases. CDR1 is LNHDA, CDR2 SQIVND, per germline (reference sequence). The CDR3 DNA reads TGTGCCAGTAGTAGACTAGCGGGAGGGCCTTGGTACGAGCAGTACTTC. It is translated as CASSRLAGGPWYEQYF.

About this clone itself: Other DNA sequences in this specimen translate into the identical CDR3. This chain links TRBV20-1 with TRBJ2-3, with D hard to call. Trimming removed 6 bases from V and 4 bases from J, with 5 bases in between. Per the germline V gene, CDR1 is DFQATT and CDR2 is SNEGSKA (reference sequence). The CDR3 contains 10 residues. The CDR3 coding sequence is TGCAGTGCCAGCGCAGATACGCAGTATTTT. It encodes CSASADTQYF.

The rearrangement uses TRBV6-9 and TRBJ2-5; D is undetermined. TRBJ2-7 explains the end of the DNA better; the J call may be wrong. The CDR3 contains 13 residues. CDR1 is MNHGY and CDR2 is SVAAGI in the germline V gene. In nucleotides, the CDR3 is TGTGCCAGCAGTTCCGCCAATGCCTACGAGCAGTACTTC. It codes for CASSSANAYEQYF.

The rearrangement uses TRBV27 and TRBJ2-3; D is unresolved. V was cut by 3 bases and J by 1 base, with 8 bases left in between. The germline gives CDR1 MNHEY, CDR2 SMNVEV (reference sequence). This CDR3 comprises 14 residues. The CDR3 coding sequence is TGTGCCAGCAGTTTCTACGGTGGCACAGATACGCAGTATTTT. Amino acid sequence: CASSFYGGTDTQYF.

This chain connects TRBV28 to TRBJ2-7; D call uncertain. The germline gives CDR1 MDHEN, CDR2 SYDVKM. The CDR3 covers 13 residues. V was pared by 5 bases and J by 4 bases, with 12 bases between. CDR3 nucleotides: TGTGCCAGCAGTCCCGACGGGTCTTACGAGCAGTACTTC. Translating it yields CASSPDGSYEQYF. The variable domain in full, with the rest retrieved from reference TRBV28 and TRBJ2-7, is DVKVTQSSRYLVKRTGEKVFLECVQDMDHENMFWYRQDPGLGLRLIYFSYDVKMKEKGDIPEGYSVSREKKERFSLILESASTNQTSMYLCASSPDGSYEQYFGPGTRLTVT.

The chain recombines TRBV7-9 with TRBJ1-3; no clear D gene. Per the germline V gene, CDR1 is SEHNR and CDR2 is FQNEAQ (reference sequence). The germline V and J ends were trimmed by 1 base and 0 bases, with 13 bases remaining between them. The length of the CDR3 is 17 residues. CDR3 residues: CASSLDPPKSSGNTIYF. In nucleotides, the CDR3 is TGTGCCAGCAGCTTAGATCCCCCAAAGAGCTCTGGAAACACCATATATTTT. The entire variable domain, with the rest obtained from reference TRBV7-9 and TRBJ1-3, is as follows: DTGVSQNPRHKITKRGQNVTFRCDPISEHNRLYWYRQTLGQGPEFLTYFQNEAQLEKSRLLSDRFSAERPKGSFSTLEIQRTEQGDSAMYLCASSLDPPKSSGNTIYFGEGSWLTVV.

The chain uses TRBV7-3 and TRBJ2-1, with TRBD2 identical over 7 bases. CDR1 SGHTA and CDR2 FQGTGA come from the germline V gene. There are 16 residues in the CDR3. V was pared by 1 base and J by 8 bases, with 11 bases of the junction left unmatched. The CDR3 nucleotides are TGTGCCAGCAGCTTAAATGGACTAGAGCAGTGGCATGAGCAGTTCTTC. Translation gives CASSLNGLEQWHEQFF.

This clone was counted a single time. Relative to the germline gene, one junction end is altered; a read error may explain this. The chain has TRBV2 and TRBJ2-2, with 9 bases matching TRBD2. CDR1 and CDR2 from the germline V gene are SNHLY and FYNNEI. The CDR3 sequence is 16 residues long. The CDR3 DNA is TGTGCCAGCAGTGAATTGGCTAGCGGGAACGCCGGGGAGCTGTTTTTT. Protein: CASSELASGNAGELFF.

The rearrangement uses TRBV18 and TRBJ2-7, with 12 bases identical to TRBD1. V was clipped by 3 bases and J by 1 base; unmatched bases: 19. The CDR3 is made up of 21 amino acids. The germline CDR1 and CDR2 sequences are KGHSH and LQKENI. In DNA, the CDR3 is TGTGCCAGCTCACCGATGAGAATACCGGGACAGGGGGCCGCCTGGTCCTACGAGCAGTACTTC. As protein: CASSPMRIPGQGAAWSYEQYF.

The J gene is TRBJ1-4, the V gene TRBV11-2, with a possible D match to TRBD1 (5 bases). The CDR3 extends over 14 amino acids. Germline CDR1 and CDR2: SGHAT and FQNNGV. Trimming cost V 4 bases and J 8 bases, with 14 bases left between them. CDR3 residues: CASSSATRGEKLFF. Written as DNA, the CDR3 is TGTGCCAGCAGCTCCGCGACCCGGGGGGAAAAACTGTTTTTT.

The gene calls are TRBV13 and TRBJ2-7, with 7 nucleotides matching TRBD1. V was pared by 2 bases and J by 4 bases, with 8 bases of the junction left unmatched. Germline values: CDR1 PRHDT, CDR2 FYEKMQ (reference sequence). The CDR3 runs 15 residues. CDR3 sequence (DNA): TGTGCCAGCAGCTTAAGACAGGGTTCCTGGTACGAGCAGTACTTC. Protein product: CASSLRQGSWYEQYF.

This chain uses TRBV29-1 with TRBJ1-2; tentatively, D is TRBD1 (5 bases). V lost 3 bases and J lost 2, with 19 bases in between. CDR3 length equals 16 residues. The V gene's germline CDR1 is SQVTM and CDR2 ANQGSEA. As DNA, the CDR3 is TGCAGCGTTGAGGGCTACGACAGCCCTACCAACTATGGCTACACCTTC. Protein: CSVEGYDSPTNYGYTF.

The V and J genes are TRBV19 and TRBJ2-7, with 7 positions matching TRBD1. The V gene's germline CDR1 is LNHDA and CDR2 SQIVND (reference sequence). V shed 4 bases, J shed 4 bases, and the junction held 4 bases outside the gene matches. The CDR3 spans 13 residues. The CDR3, as DNA: TGTGCCAGTAGTACGAGGGACAGATACGAGCAGTACTTC. This codes for CASSTRDRYEQYF. Full variable domain (missing parts from reference TRBV19 and TRBJ2-7): DGGITQSPKYLFRKEGQNVTLSCEQNLNHDAMYWYRQDPGQGLRLIYYSQIVNDFQKGDIAEGYSVSREKKESFPLTVTSAQKNPTAFYLCASSTRDRYEQYFGPGTRLTVT.

This clone was recorded a few times. The chain is built from TRBV19 and TRBJ2-5; perhaps TRBD2 as D (5 bases). The CDR3 is 13 residues long. V lost 4 bases, J lost 5 bases, and 11 bases lay in between. CDR1 and CDR2 from the germline V gene are LNHDA and SQIVND (reference sequence). The CDR3 region has the DNA TGTGCCAGTAGTACCATCTGGGAGGAGACCCAGTACTTC. As protein: CASSTIWEETQYF.

CDR3 bases: TGTGCCAGCAGTTATGCGGGAGGGTCCCTAAACACAGATACGCAGTATTTT. It encodes CASSYAGGSLNTDTQYF. The V and J genes are TRBV7-2 and TRBJ2-3; 9 bases map to TRBD2. Germline CDR1 and CDR2: SGHTA and FQGNSA. CDR3 size: 17 residues. Trimming cost V 6 bases and J 2 bases; bases outside gene matches: 12.

The chain couples TRBV2 to TRBJ2-5, with a weak D call TRBD2 (5 bases). Germline V lookup: CDR1 SNHLY, CDR2 FYNNEI. The V end was cut by 10 bases, the J end by 1 base, with 13 bases between. The CDR3 is made up of 13 amino acids. The CDR3 region is CATGRGSQETQYF. CDR3 coding DNA: TGTGCCACCGGACGGGGATCCCAAGAGACCCAGTACTTC.

This clone was counted once. The chain carries TRBV7-8 and TRBJ2-7, with 7 nucleotides matching TRBD2. With V trimmed by 5 bases and J by 2 bases, 6 bases remained unmatched. Germline CDR1 reads SGHVS; CDR2 reads FQNEAQ. This CDR3 is built from 14 residues. Here the CDR3 reads CASSPGTNPYEQYF. The DNA for the CDR3 is TGTGCCAGCAGCCCCGGGACTAACCCCTACGAGCAGTACTTC.

This chain connects TRBV9 to TRBJ2-3, with D possibly matching TRBD2 (5 bases). The CDR3 has 13 amino acids. CDR1 and CDR2 (germline): SGDLS, YYNGEE. V gave up 2 bases and J gave up 4 bases, with 8 bases separating them. The CDR3 nucleotides read TGTGCCAGCAGCGTGGCTAGCCCAGATACGCAGTATTTT. This encodes CASSVASPDTQYF.

This sequence joins TRBV7-9 and TRBJ2-1, with D tentatively TRBD1 (5 bases). This CDR3 spans 14 amino acids. Germline values: CDR1 SEHNR, CDR2 FQNEAQ (reference sequence). V was trimmed by 4 bases and J by 3 bases, leaving 10 bases between them. The CDR3 bases are TGTGCCAGCAGCTATCTCGACAGCTACAATGAGCAGTTCTTC. This translates into CASSYLDSYNEQFF.

CDR3 residues: CASSRQTSGNYEQYF. The CDR3 DNA sequence: TGTGCCAGCAGTCGGCAGACTAGCGGGAACTACGAGCAGTACTTC. J is TRBJ2-7 and V is TRBV28; 11 nucleotides align to TRBD2. CDR3 length: 15 residues. J lost 3 bases, V lost 5 bases, and 6 bases had no gene match. CDR1 is MDHEN, CDR2 SYDVKM, per germline. Together with reference TRBV28 and TRBJ2-7, the CDR3 gives the full variable domain: DVKVTQSSRYLVKRTGEKVFLECVQDMDHENMFWYRQDPGLGLRLIYFSYDVKMKEKGDIPEGYSVSREKKERFSLILESASTNQTSMYLCASSRQTSGNYEQYFGPGTRLTVT.

The table lists this clone with a count of one. The chain employs TRBV11-1 and TRBJ2-1; TRBD2 aligns across 11 bases. Germline V gene lookup returns CDR1 SGHAT and CDR2 FQDESV (reference sequence). The CDR3 has 13 residues. The junction had 7 bases not matched to a gene; V was cut back by 5 bases and J by 13 bases. CDR3 protein: CASSPTSGSNQFF. The CDR3 DNA sequence: TGTGCCAGCAGCCCTACTAGCGGGAGTAATCAGTTCTTC.

The V and J genes are TRBV25-1 and TRBJ2-1; D is perhaps TRBD2 (7 bases). This CDR3 is built from 14 residues. Germline V lookup: CDR1 MGHDK, CDR2 SYGVNS. Trimming removed 5 bases at V and 0 bases at J, with 8 bases between. This CDR3 reads CASSRGGSYNEQFF. The CDR3 nucleotides read TGTGCCAGCAGTAGGGGGGGCTCCTACAATGAGCAGTTCTTC.

The V gene is TRBV30, the J gene TRBJ2-5; 7 bases agree with TRBD2. Germline CDR1 reads GTSNPN; CDR2 reads SVGIG (reference sequence). CDR3 length: 13 amino acids. With 4 bases clipped from V and 5 bases from J, the junction kept 7 bases outside the gene matches. CDR3 in DNA: TGTGCCTGGATGGGGGGGAGCGGCGAGACCCAGTACTTC. Its translation is CAWMGGSGETQYF.

The chain is built from TRBV2 and TRBJ2-7, with D possibly TRBD1 on 6 matching bases. The germline V gene has CDR1 SNHLY and CDR2 FYNNEI. Trimming cost V 2 bases and J 2 bases, with 10 bases left between them. The length of the CDR3 is 14 residues. In DNA, the CDR3 is TGTGCCAGCAGTGAACTCAGGGGCCCCTACGAGCAGTACTTC. Its translation is CASSELRGPYEQYF.

The J gene is TRBJ1-2, the V gene TRBV21-1; TRBD1, as called in the table, went unchecked against the DNA. TRBV21-1 is a documented pseudogene. The CDR3 has 17 residues. The DNA of the CDR3 is TGTGCCAGCAGCAAAGCGCTTCAAAATCCCCAGGGGATCGGCTACACCTTC. Protein product: CASSKALQNPQGIGYTF.

The CDR3 DNA reads TGCGCCAGCAGCTTAGCCGGGACTAGCGGATACAATGAGCAGTTCTTC. As protein: CASSLAGTSGYNEQFF. V usage is TRBV5-1 and J usage is TRBJ2-1, with 11 bases that match TRBD2. This CDR3 has 16 amino acids. J was trimmed by 4 bases and V by 2 bases; bases with no gene match: 5. Per germline, CDR1 SGHRS and CDR2 YFSETQ.

V and J are TRBV6-6 and TRBJ2-7; no definite D call. The CDR3 totals 13 residues. The V gene lost 7 bases and the J gene lost 1 base, with 11 bases spanning the gap. CDR1 MNHNY and CDR2 SVGAGI come from the germline V gene (reference sequence). CDR3 sequence reads: CASTLSSSYEQYF. Written as DNA, the CDR3 is TGTGCCAGCACCCTGAGTAGTTCCTACGAGCAGTACTTC.

The gene calls are TRBV28 and TRBJ1-1, with D possibly being TRBD1 (5 bases). Trimming removed 6 bases at V and 0 bases at J, with 8 bases between. This CDR3 is 13 amino acids long. Germline loops: CDR1 MDHEN, CDR2 SYDVKM. CDR3 protein: CASSPTVNTEAFF. CDR3 bases: TGTGCCAGCAGCCCGACAGTGAACACTGAAGCTTTCTTT.

This sequence joins TRBV27 and TRBJ1-6, with 9 bases fitting TRBD1. CDR1 MNHEY and CDR2 SMNVEV come from the germline V gene (reference sequence). V lost 5 bases and J lost 9; bases outside the gene matches: 8. This CDR3 spans 15 amino acids. The CDR3 protein is CASSPLGQGFSPLHF. CDR3 coding DNA: TGTGCCAGCAGTCCCCTCGGACAGGGGTTTTCACCCCTCCACTTT.

The chain recombines TRBV19 with TRBJ1-5; D remains unclear. CDR1 and CDR2 from the germline V gene are LNHDA and SQIVND (reference sequence). This CDR3 contains 15 residues. Trimming removed 8 bases from V and 1 base from J, with 15 bases in between. CDR3: CASGGFSSSNQPQHF. The CDR3 DNA sequence: TGTGCCAGTGGAGGATTTTCGAGCAGCAATCAGCCCCAGCATTTT.